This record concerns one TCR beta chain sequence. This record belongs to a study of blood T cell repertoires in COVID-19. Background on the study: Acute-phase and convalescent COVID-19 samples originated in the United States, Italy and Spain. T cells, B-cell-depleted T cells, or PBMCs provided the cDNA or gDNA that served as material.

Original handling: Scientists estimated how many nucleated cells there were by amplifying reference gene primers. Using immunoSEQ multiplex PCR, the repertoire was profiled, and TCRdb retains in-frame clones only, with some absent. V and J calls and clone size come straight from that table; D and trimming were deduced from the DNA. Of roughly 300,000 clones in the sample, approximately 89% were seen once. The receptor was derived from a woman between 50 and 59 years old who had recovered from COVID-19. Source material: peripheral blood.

The CDR3: CASSLFSGEQFF. The CDR3 coding sequence is TGTGCCAGCAGTTTATTTTCCGGTGAGCAGTTCTTC. The chain has TRBV28 and TRBJ2-1, with D hard to call. Per the germline V gene, CDR1 is MDHEN and CDR2 is SYDVKM. V lost 1 base and J lost 9, with 7 bases in between. The CDR3 is 12 residues long. Variable domain in full (rest from reference TRBV28 and TRBJ2-1): DVKVTQSSRYLVKRTGEKVFLECVQDMDHENMFWYRQDPGLGLRLIYFSYDVKMKEKGDIPEGYSVSREKKERFSLILESASTNQTSMYLCASSLFSGEQFFGPGTRLTVL.